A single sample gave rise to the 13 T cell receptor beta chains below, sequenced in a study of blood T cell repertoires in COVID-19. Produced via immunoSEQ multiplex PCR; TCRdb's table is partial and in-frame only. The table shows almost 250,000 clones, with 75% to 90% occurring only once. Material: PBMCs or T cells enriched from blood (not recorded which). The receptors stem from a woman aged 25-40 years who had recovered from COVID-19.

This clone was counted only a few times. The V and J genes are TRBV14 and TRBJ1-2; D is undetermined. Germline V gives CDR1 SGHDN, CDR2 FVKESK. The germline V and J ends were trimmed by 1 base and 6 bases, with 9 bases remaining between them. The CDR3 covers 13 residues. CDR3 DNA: TGTGCCAGCAGCCAAGTTCTCCGCGATGGCTACACCTTC. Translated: CASSQVLRDGYTF. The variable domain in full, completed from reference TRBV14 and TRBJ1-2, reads EAGVTQFPSHSVIEKGQTVTLRCDPISGHDNLYWYRRVMGKEIKFLLHFVKESKQDESGMPNNRFLAERTGGTYSTLKVQPAELEDSGVYFCASSQVLRDGYTFGSGTRLTVV.

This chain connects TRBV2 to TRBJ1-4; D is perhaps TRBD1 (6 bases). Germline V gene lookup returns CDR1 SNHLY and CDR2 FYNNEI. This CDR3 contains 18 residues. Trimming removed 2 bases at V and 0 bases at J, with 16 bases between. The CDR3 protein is CASSEPTTGIATNEKLFF. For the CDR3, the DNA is TGTGCCAGCAGTGAACCCACAACAGGGATCGCAACTAATGAAAAACTGTTTTTT. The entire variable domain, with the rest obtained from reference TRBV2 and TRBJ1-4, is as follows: EPEVTQTPSHQVTQMGQEVILRCVPISNHLYFYWYRQILGQKVEFLVSFYNNEISEKSEIFDDQFSVERPDGSNFTLKIRSTKLEDSAMYFCASSEPTTGIATNEKLFFGSGTQLSVL.

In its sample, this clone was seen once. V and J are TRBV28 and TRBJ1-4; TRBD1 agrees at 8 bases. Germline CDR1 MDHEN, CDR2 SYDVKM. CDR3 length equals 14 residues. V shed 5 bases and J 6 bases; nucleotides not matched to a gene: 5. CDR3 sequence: CASSVLGQDEKLFF. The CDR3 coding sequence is TGTGCCAGCAGTGTGCTGGGACAGGATGAAAAACTGTTTTTT.

The CDR3 is CASSFGQGEGYTF. The CDR3 coding sequence is TGTGCCAGCAGCTTCGGACAGGGCGAAGGCTACACCTTC. V and J are TRBV7-9 and TRBJ1-2, with 8 bases aligning to TRBD1. Germline CDR1 reads SEHNR; CDR2 reads FQNEAQ (reference sequence). The junction had 5 bases not matched to a gene; V was cut back by 3 bases and J by 8 bases. The CDR3 has 13 amino acids.

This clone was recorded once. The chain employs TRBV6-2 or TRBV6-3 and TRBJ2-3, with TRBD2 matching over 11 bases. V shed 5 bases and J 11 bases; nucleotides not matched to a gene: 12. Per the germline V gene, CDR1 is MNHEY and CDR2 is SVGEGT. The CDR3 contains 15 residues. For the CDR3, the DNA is TGTGCCAGCAGTCGTAGCGGGAGGGCCCTCAACAGGCAGTATTTT. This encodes CASSRSGRALNRQYF.

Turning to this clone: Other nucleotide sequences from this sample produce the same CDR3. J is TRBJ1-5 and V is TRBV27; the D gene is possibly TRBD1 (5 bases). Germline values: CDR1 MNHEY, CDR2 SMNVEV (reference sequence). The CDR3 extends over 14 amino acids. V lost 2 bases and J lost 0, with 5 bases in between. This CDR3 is CASSLQGSNQPQHF. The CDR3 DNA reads TGTGCCAGCAGTTTACAGGGTAGCAATCAGCCCCAGCATTTT.

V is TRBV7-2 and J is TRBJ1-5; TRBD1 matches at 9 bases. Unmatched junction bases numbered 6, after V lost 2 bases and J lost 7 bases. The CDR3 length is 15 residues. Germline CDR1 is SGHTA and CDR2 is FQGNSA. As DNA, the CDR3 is TGTGCCAGCAGCTTACGGACAGGGGAATGGCAGCCCCAGCATTTT. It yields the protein CASSLRTGEWQPQHF.

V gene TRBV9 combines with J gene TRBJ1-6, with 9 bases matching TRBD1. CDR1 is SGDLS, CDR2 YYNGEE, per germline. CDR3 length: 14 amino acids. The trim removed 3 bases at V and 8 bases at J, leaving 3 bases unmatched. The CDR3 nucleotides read TGTGCCAGCAGCGCCGACAGGGGGTATTCACCCCTCCACTTT. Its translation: CASSADRGYSPLHF.

The CDR3 DNA reads TGTGCCAGCAGCTTAGGACGGAGGGGACAGGATGGCTACACCTTC. Its translation: CASSLGRRGQDGYTF. The chain carries TRBV7-9 and TRBJ1-2, with 8 nucleotides matching TRBD1. The CDR3 has 15 residues. The germline gives CDR1 SEHNR, CDR2 FQNEAQ (reference sequence). Trimming removed 1 base from V and 6 bases from J; junction bases left unmatched: 7. Supplemented by reference TRBV7-9 and TRBJ1-2, the full variable domain reads DTGVSQNPRHKITKRGQNVTFRCDPISEHNRLYWYRQTLGQGPEFLTYFQNEAQLEKSRLLSDRFSAERPKGSFSTLEIQRTEQGDSAMYLCASSLGRRGQDGYTFGSGTRLTVV.

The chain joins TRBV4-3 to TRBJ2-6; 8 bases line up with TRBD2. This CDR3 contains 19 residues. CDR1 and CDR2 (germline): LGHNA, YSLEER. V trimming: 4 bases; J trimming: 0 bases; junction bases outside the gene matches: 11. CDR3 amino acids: CASSPRERGGISGANVLTF. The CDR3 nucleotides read TGCGCCAGCAGCCCGAGGGAACGGGGGGGCATCTCTGGGGCCAACGTCCTGACTTTC.

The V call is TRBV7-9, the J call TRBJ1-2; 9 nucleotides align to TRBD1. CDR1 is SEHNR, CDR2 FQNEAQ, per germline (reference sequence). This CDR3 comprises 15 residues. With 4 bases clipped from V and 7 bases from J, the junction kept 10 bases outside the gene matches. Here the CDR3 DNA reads TGTGCCAGCAGCTCACGAAGACAGGGGGTAGGTGGCTACACCTTC. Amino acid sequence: CASSSRRQGVGGYTF.

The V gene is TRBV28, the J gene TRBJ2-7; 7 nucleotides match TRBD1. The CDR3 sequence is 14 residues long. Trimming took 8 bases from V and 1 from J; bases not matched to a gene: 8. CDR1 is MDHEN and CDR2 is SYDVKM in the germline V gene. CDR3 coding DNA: TGTGCCAGCCTAACCCTGGGACAGTCCTACGAGCAGTACTTC. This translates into CASLTLGQSYEQYF.

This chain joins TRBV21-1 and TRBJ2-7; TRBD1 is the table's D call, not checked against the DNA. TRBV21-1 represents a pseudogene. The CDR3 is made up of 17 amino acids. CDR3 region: CASSKPRPGSKGYEQYF. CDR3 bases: TGTGCCAGCAGCAAACCAAGGCCAGGGTCGAAAGGATACGAGCAGTACTTC.